This passage covers 29 T cell receptor beta chains from one sample sequenced in a study of CD8 T cells in Susac syndrome. An amount of RNA that ranged from roughly 0.5 to 1 ug was reverse transcribed with random hexamers. TCRdb called the immunoSEQ multiplex PCR reads again in MiXCR, with one record for every CDR3 protein. This table has 150,000 to 200,000 distinct CDR3 sequences, roughly 92% appearing once. The sequenced sample was CD4+ T cells from PBMCs. The receptors originated from a human donor in good health.

The chain employs TRBV7-8 and TRBJ1-3; D gene uncertain. This CDR3 has 15 amino acids. V was cut by 6 bases and J by 4 bases, with 16 bases left in between. Per the germline V gene, CDR1 is SGHVS and CDR2 is FQNEAQ. The CDR3 here is CASRLASGVGNTIYF. CDR3 in DNA: TGTGCCAGCAGGCTAGCGTCCGGGGTGGGAAACACCATATATTTT.

The chain links TRBV6-5 to TRBJ2-7; 12 bases are a match to TRBD1. V shed 0 bases, J shed 7 bases, and the junction held 4 bases outside the gene matches. Germline V gene sequence: CDR1 MNHEY, CDR2 SVGAGI. The CDR3 is made up of 15 amino acids. The CDR3 protein is CASSYSGTGGKEQYF. CDR3 DNA sequence: TGTGCCAGCAGTTACTCCGGGACAGGGGGCAAGGAGCAGTACTTC.

The chain links TRBV7-9 to TRBJ1-1; D remains unclear. V shed 1 base and J shed 3 bases, with 9 bases lying between them. The CDR3 is 14 amino acids. Germline V gene lookup returns CDR1 SEHNR and CDR2 FQNEAQ (reference sequence). CDR3 residues: CASSLEGKDTEAFF. For the CDR3, the DNA is TGTGCCAGCAGCTTAGAAGGGAAGGACACTGAAGCTTTCTTT.

V gene TRBV29-1 combines with J gene TRBJ1-2, with D possibly matching TRBD1 (6 bases). Trimming removed 1 base from V and 2 bases from J, with 11 bases in between. CDR3 size: 14 residues. The germline V gene has CDR1 SQVTM and CDR2 ANQGSEA. The CDR3 region is CSVEGGHPNYGYTF. CDR3 sequence (DNA): TGCAGCGTTGAAGGGGGACATCCGAACTATGGCTACACCTTC.

This chain connects TRBV12-3 or TRBV12-4 to TRBJ2-1; perhaps D is TRBD1 or TRBD2 (6 bases each). There are 15 residues in the CDR3. The V and J ends lost 6 bases and 9 bases respectively, with 21 bases between them. CDR3 nucleotides: TGTGCCAGCAGCCCCCGAGGGGGGCATTTCGGTGAGCAGTTCTTC. Translation: CASSPRGGHFGEQFF.

This clonotype has just a few counts. The genes are TRBV5-1 and TRBJ2-2, with TRBD1 matching 8 bases. Trimming cost V 4 bases and J 6 bases; bases outside gene matches: 2. Germline V gives CDR1 SGHRS, CDR2 YFSETQ. CDR3 length: 13 residues. The CDR3 DNA reads as TGCGCCAGCAGCGGACAGGGCGCCGGGGAGCTGTTTTTT. As protein: CASSGQGAGELFF.

This clonotype was seen only once. J is TRBJ1-5 and V is TRBV15; the match to TRBD1 covers 7 bases. Germline CDR1 and CDR2: LNHNV and YYDKDF (reference sequence). The CDR3 has 15 amino acids. V lost 6 bases to trimming and J lost 1 base; unmatched junction nucleotides: 6. This chain's CDR3 is CATRPTGLSNQPQHF. The CDR3, as DNA: TGTGCCACCAGACCGACAGGGTTAAGCAATCAGCCCCAGCATTTT.

The chain couples TRBV28 to TRBJ2-3; TRBD2 might be the D (6 bases). Per germline, CDR1 MDHEN and CDR2 SYDVKM. CDR3 length equals 16 residues. With 8 bases removed from V and 5 bases from J, the gap between germline ends came to 23 bases. The CDR3 loop is CASVLPGLRGVDTQYF. The CDR3 nucleotides read TGTGCCAGCGTCCTACCGGGACTCAGAGGAGTAGATACGCAGTATTTT.

The chain recombines TRBV6-5 with TRBJ1-2, with D unresolved. CDR1 and CDR2 (germline): MNHEY, SVGAGI. The CDR3 runs 11 residues. The V end was cut by 6 bases, the J end by 8 bases, with 10 bases between. DNA for the CDR3: TGTGCCAGCAGAAATACGGTCGGCTACACCTTC. This translates into CASRNTVGYTF.

The gene calls are TRBV9 and TRBJ2-1; 12 bases agree with TRBD1. The CDR3 is made up of 19 amino acids. Germline V gene data show CDR1 as SGDLS and CDR2 as YYNGEE. The junction had 10 bases not matched to a gene; V was cut back by 3 bases and J by 0 bases. The CDR3 nucleotides read TGTGCCAGCAGCGCGACGGGACAGGGGGCCGGGGGCTCCTACAATGAGCAGTTCTTC. This gives the protein CASSATGQGAGGSYNEQFF.

The rearrangement joins TRBV6-1 to TRBJ2-5, with 8 bases lining up with TRBD1. This CDR3 is built from 16 residues. The J segment lost 7 bases and the V segment lost 6 bases, leaving 16 bases of the junction unmatched. The germline gives CDR1 MNHNS, CDR2 SASEGT. The CDR3 protein is CASSVGQGALPGTQYF. DNA for the CDR3: TGTGCCAGCAGCGTTGGACAGGGCGCCCTTCCGGGGACCCAGTACTTC.

The chain is built from TRBV9 and TRBJ2-2; no definite D call. Germline loops: CDR1 SGDLS, CDR2 YYNGEE. This CDR3 spans 15 amino acids. The ends were cut back, 0 bases at V and 4 bases at J, with 10 bases in the middle. Here the CDR3 reads CASSVEGLGTGELFF. The CDR3 coding sequence is TGTGCCAGCAGCGTAGAAGGGTTGGGCACCGGGGAGCTGTTTTTT.

The chain uses TRBV4-2 and TRBJ2-5; the D is unclear. Deletions cut 4 bases from V and 1 base from J, with 16 bases between. The germline V gene encodes CDR1 LGHNA and CDR2 YNFKEQ. The CDR3 is made up of 16 amino acids. CDR3 nucleotides: TGTGCCAGCAGCCCTCTGAGAGGCGGCCTCCAAGAGACCCAGTACTTC. Its translation: CASSPLRGGLQETQYF.

This chain connects TRBV19 to TRBJ2-2; 7 nucleotides agree with TRBD1. Germline CDR1 is LNHDA and CDR2 is SQIVND (reference sequence). CDR3 length: 15 amino acids. With V trimmed by 10 bases and J by 2 bases, 10 bases remained unmatched. The CDR3 loop reads CATSEGTANTGELFF. The CDR3 DNA reads TGTGCCACTTCCGAAGGGACAGCAAACACCGGGGAGCTGTTTTTT. Using reference TRBV19 and TRBJ2-2 for the parts outside the CDR3, the full variable domain is DGGITQSPKYLFRKEGQNVTLSCEQNLNHDAMYWYRQDPGQGLRLIYYSQIVNDFQKGDIAEGYSVSREKKESFPLTVTSAQKNPTAFYLCATSEGTANTGELFFGEGSRLTVL.

The chain employs TRBV14 and TRBJ2-3; 8 bases match TRBD2. Trimming cost V 1 base and J 2 bases; bases outside gene matches: 5. Germline CDR1 is SGHDN and CDR2 is FVKESK. The CDR3 runs to 16 residues. In nucleotides, the CDR3 is TGTGCCAGCAGCCAAGGTCGGGGGGGCCCCACAGATACGCAGTATTTT. Its translation: CASSQGRGGPTDTQYF.

V gene TRBV7-6 combines with J gene TRBJ2-1; unclear D gene. CDR1 and CDR2 from the germline V gene are SGHVS and FNYEAQ. Deletions cut 5 bases from V and 7 bases from J, with 15 bases between. The CDR3 consists of 14 residues. CDR3 DNA: TGTGCCAGCAGCCAAACGCATAGCCGGAATGAGCAGTTCTTC. Its translation is CASSQTHSRNEQFF.

This chain links TRBV2 with TRBJ2-5; D gene unclear. Germline V lookup: CDR1 SNHLY, CDR2 FYNNEI. CDR3 length equals 15 residues. Trimming cost V 4 bases and J 5 bases, with 17 bases left between them. The CDR3 here is CASSVVSGPTETQYF. The CDR3 DNA reads as TGTGCCAGCAGTGTAGTGTCGGGCCCAACGGAGACCCAGTACTTC.

The J gene is TRBJ2-3, the V gene TRBV7-8; a possible D gene is TRBD1 (6 bases). The ends were cut back, 5 bases at V and 1 base at J, with 10 bases in the middle. Per germline, CDR1 SGHVS and CDR2 FQNEAQ. The CDR3 spans 14 residues. The CDR3 nucleotides read TGTGCCAGCAGCCACAGGGATCGCACAGATACGCAGTATTTT. It specifies CASSHRDRTDTQYF. The variable domain in full, with the rest retrieved from reference TRBV7-8 and TRBJ2-3, is GAGVSQSPRYKVAKRGQDVALRCDPISGHVSLFWYQQALGQGPEFLTYFQNEAQLDKSGLPSDRFFAERPEGSVSTLKIQRTQQEDSAVYLCASSHRDRTDTQYFGPGTRLTVL.

V and J are TRBV2 and TRBJ2-1; 8 positions agree with TRBD2. The trim removed 6 bases at V and 8 bases at J, leaving 9 bases unmatched. From germline, CDR1 is SNHLY and CDR2 FYNNEI. CDR3 length equals 14 residues. The CDR3 reads CASRPGLGDDEQFF. Here the CDR3 DNA reads TGTGCCAGCAGACCGGGACTAGGAGACGATGAGCAGTTCTTC. The variable domain in full, with the rest retrieved from reference TRBV2 and TRBJ2-1, is EPEVTQTPSHQVTQMGQEVILRCVPISNHLYFYWYRQILGQKVEFLVSFYNNEISEKSEIFDDQFSVERPDGSNFTLKIRSTKLEDSAMYFCASRPGLGDDEQFFGPGTRLTVL.

The chain couples TRBV7-2 to TRBJ2-5; perhaps D is TRBD1 or TRBD2 (7 bases each). V was pared by 0 bases and J by 3 bases, with 17 bases between. Germline lookup yields CDR1 SGHTA and CDR2 FQGNSA. The length of the CDR3 is 17 residues. The CDR3: CASSLAGGTERKETQYF. CDR3 in DNA: TGTGCCAGCAGCTTAGCGGGGGGGACAGAAAGAAAAGAGACCCAGTACTTC.

CDR3 amino acids: CASSREGFGDTGELFF. In nucleotides, the CDR3 is TGTGCCAGCAGCCGCGAGGGGTTTGGCGACACCGGGGAGCTGTTTTTT. The rearrangement links TRBV11-3 to TRBJ2-2, with D perhaps given as TRBD1 or TRBD2 (5 bases each). The germline V gene has CDR1 SGHNT and CDR2 YENEEA. The CDR3 length is 16 residues. V lost 5 bases to trimming and J lost 3 bases, with 16 bases between them.

The V call is TRBV11-2, the J call TRBJ2-7, with D possibly matching TRBD2 (6 bases). V dropped 6 bases and J dropped 10 bases, with 16 bases sitting between them. The CDR3 length is 12 residues. Germline lookup yields CDR1 SGHAT and CDR2 FQNNGV. CDR3 amino acids: CASRHGSGVQYF. DNA for the CDR3: TGTGCCAGCAGACACGGATCGGGAGTTCAGTACTTC.

The chain is built from TRBV19 and TRBJ1-1, with 7 bases identical to TRBD1. CDR3 size: 13 residues. CDR1 LNHDA and CDR2 SQIVND come from the germline V gene (reference sequence). V shed 8 bases, J shed 1 base, and the junction held 4 bases outside the gene matches. CDR3 amino acids: CASADRSNTEAFF. Here the CDR3 DNA reads TGTGCCAGTGCGGACAGGTCGAACACTGAAGCTTTCTTT.

The chain links TRBV12-3 or TRBV12-4 to TRBJ1-6; tentative D call: TRBD1 (5 bases). Trimming stripped 6 bases from V and 8 bases from J, with 11 bases between. The CDR3 has 13 amino acids. DNA of the CDR3: TGTGCCAGCAGAACGGGGCCGGATTCACCCCTCCACTTT. Protein sequence: CASRTGPDSPLHF.

This sequence joins TRBV5-1 and TRBJ2-5; D gene uncertain. V was trimmed by 0 bases and J by 4 bases, leaving 16 bases between them. Germline V CDR1 and CDR2: SGHRS, YFSETQ. The CDR3 is made up of 16 amino acids. The CDR3 protein is CASSLARAVRSETQYF. CDR3 bases: TGCGCCAGCAGCTTGGCCCGGGCCGTGAGGTCAGAGACCCAGTACTTC.

V gene TRBV30 combines with J gene TRBJ2-1; weak D call: TRBD1 (6 bases). V dropped 8 bases and J dropped 1 base, with 18 bases sitting between them. CDR1 and CDR2 from the germline V gene are GTSNPN and SVGIG (reference sequence). The CDR3 has 15 residues. The CDR3 nucleotides are TGTGCCGCACACCTTCAGGGGATGTCCTACAATGAGCAGTTCTTC. It encodes CAAHLQGMSYNEQFF.

The CDR3 is CAVNRLTDTQYF. In nucleotides, the CDR3 is TGTGCCGTAAATCGGCTCACAGATACGCAGTATTTT. The chain joins TRBV28 to TRBJ2-3; D ambiguous. Germline V lookup: CDR1 MDHEN, CDR2 SYDVKM. The CDR3 covers 12 residues. The V end was cut by 11 bases, the J end by 2 bases, with 11 bases between.

This clonotype is a singleton in its sample. The CDR3 reads CACWTRRELFF. DNA of the CDR3: TGTGCCTGTTGGACCCGGAGGGAGCTGTTTTTT. The rearrangement links TRBV30 to TRBJ2-2, with D unclear. The length of the CDR3 is 11 residues. Germline V lookup: CDR1 GTSNPN, CDR2 SVGIG (reference sequence). Trimming stripped 6 bases from V and 9 bases from J, with 11 bases between.

V usage is TRBV5-1 and J usage is TRBJ2-7; the D is unclear. The CDR3 has 13 amino acids. Germline-derived CDR1 and CDR2 are SGHRS and YFSETQ. Trimming pared 4 bases from V and 3 bases from J, leaving 11 bases between. CDR3 protein: CASSPVVGYEQYF. Here the CDR3 DNA reads TGCGCCAGCAGCCCGGTCGTGGGCTACGAGCAGTACTTC.